This T cell receptor beta chain was identified during a study of blood T cell repertoires in COVID-19. Whole-study context: Samples came from the United States, Italy and Spain, spanning acute and convalescent COVID-19. T cells, B-cell-depleted T cells, or PBMCs provided the cDNA or gDNA that served as material.

How the authors handled the data: Reference gene primer amplification yielded estimated nucleated cell counts. Clones were read by immunoSEQ multiplex PCR, and TCRdb kept only the in-frame ones, dropping some. V and J calls and clone size are those listed in that table; D and trimming were worked out from the DNA. Among hundreds of thousands of clones listed, 70% to 90% were seen once. Trimming took off 3 bases at V and 4 bases at J, with 9 bases between the two ends. CDR3 size: 13 residues. The germline gives CDR1 SGHTA, CDR2 FQGNSA. The source is a woman aged 50 to 60 with acute or convalescent COVID-19. Sequencing was done on a sample of peripheral blood. This rearrangement joins TRBV7-2 to TRBJ1-1; D gene unclear. The CDR3 reads CASSLQAGTEAFF. For the CDR3, the DNA is TGTGCCAGCAGCTTGCAGGCGGGCACTGAAGCTTTCTTT.